This T cell receptor beta chain was recovered during a study of blood T cell repertoires in COVID-19. For the study at large: Whether acute or convalescent, the COVID-19 samples came from the United States, Italy and Spain.

Participants were placed into cohorts based on the clinical history they reported. The CDR3 contains 10 residues. V dropped 10 bases and J dropped 10 bases, with 13 bases sitting between them. Germline CDR1 reads WNHNN; CDR2 reads SYGVQD (reference sequence). The authors' processing: Estimation of nucleated cell counts relied on the amplification of reference gene primers. Here immunoSEQ multiplex PCR was the method, and the copy in TCRdb shows in-frame clones only, minus some. The DNA gave D and trimming, while V, J and clone size come from that table. This table holds about 230,000 clones, nearly 90% found once.

The receptor was isolated from a man under 40 who had recovered from COVID-19. The sample was PBMCs or T cells enriched from blood (not recorded which). The V gene is TRBV10-1, the J gene TRBJ1-1; no reliable D call. The CDR3 region has the DNA TGCGCCACCAAGGGAGGGCCAGCTTTCTTT. Translating gives CATKGGPAFF.